This TCR beta chain was recorded in a study of early T cells in non-severe SARS-CoV-2 infection (dated by TCRdb to about 2021). As for the study more broadly: Because TCR sequencing relied on bulk RNA taken from unsorted whole blood, pairing of alpha and beta chains was not possible. General findings and caveats noted by the study authors: VDJdb matching was skewed toward anti-spike CD8 responses, so virus-specific expansions were likely underestimated and private and CD4 specificities were missed.

Libraries were built with 5' RACE. The sequencing machine was a NextSeq 500. In the TCR library protocol, unique molecular identifiers were attached to individual cDNA molecules to correct for PCR bias and sequencing error. Both TCR alpha and beta chains were sequenced, and tight co-correlation was observed between alpha and beta sequence abundances in each sample. In the authors' own workflow: Decombinator V4 was used to annotate the V gene, J gene and CDR3 of the TCR sequences. TCRs were defined as expanded if a significant change between any two time points was detected under a Poisson model with p below 0.0001. TCR abundances were normalised to the total number of TCRs sequenced per sample and expressed as counts per million. TRAV1-2 paired with TRAJ12, TRAJ20 or TRAJ33 defined MAIT TCRs, while TRAV10 paired with TRAJ18 defined iNKT TCRs. A search of VDJdb, accessed on 1 November 2021, was run for TCRs annotated to CMV, EBV and SARS-CoV-2, with TCRs annotated for multiple antigens excluded. The raw public data were reprocessed by TCRdb itself: fastp quality trimming at Q25, MiXCR clonotype calling, in-frame beta chains only. Rows are unified per CDR3 protein, each entry keeping the most common DNA and genes. For this entry, the V and J calls and clone size follow TCRdb and not the study's own pipeline. For this sample the table gives about 64,000 distinct CDR3 sequences, of which around 11% were detected only once. Of the sample, roughly 3% falls within the top ten clones.

On this clonotype itself: Its antigen specificity is not known. Base quality data are lacking; no much larger clone is found one base away.

V is pared back by 3 bases and J by 5 bases, with 8 bases lying between the germline termini. The cysteine opens and the phenylalanine closes a CDR3 of 12 amino acids. The read is trimmed to its CDR3 DNA, 36 bases read in frame from base 1. For CDR1 and CDR2, the germline V gene (reference sequence) lists GTSNPN and SVGIG. The study was a case-control design nested within a healthcare worker cohort in London, UK, with weekly nasopharyngeal swab PCR tests and blood sampling. Healthcare workers were enrolled in the week of the UK lockdown, from 23 to 31 March 2020, and were followed every week for up to roughly 16 weeks.

Recombination linked TRBV30 to TRBJ2-1, with no confidently assigned D gene. The source material was whole blood, sampled at baseline. This receptor was obtained from an adult who was a healthcare worker with PCR-confirmed SARS-CoV-2 infection or an uninfected control (not recorded which). The DNA is TGTGCCTGGAGCCAGGACCACAATGAGCAGTTCTTC. Its product reads: CAWSQDHNEQFF.